The 24 T cell receptor beta chains below come from one sample, sequenced in a study of T cell clones after liver transplantation. Here immunoSEQ multiplex PCR was the method, and the copy in TCRdb shows in-frame clones only, minus some. Among roughly 55,000 clones listed, approximately 71% were seen once. The sample consisted of CD4+ T cells from blood, taken more than 53 months after liver transplant. Source of these receptors: a human patient who received a liver transplant. T cells may partly derive from the graft donor.

The chain uses TRBV6-1 and TRBJ2-1, with D hard to call. This CDR3 has 12 residues. The germline CDR1 and CDR2 sequences are MNHNS and SASEGT. V was pared by 5 bases and J by 4 bases, with 6 bases between. The chain's CDR3 is CASSPGYNEQFF. The CDR3 DNA follows: TGTGCCAGCAGTCCCGGATACAATGAGCAGTTCTTC.

This clone was counted once. V and J are TRBV6-5 and TRBJ1-2, with no clear D. Looked up from germline, CDR1 is MNHEY and CDR2 is SVGAGI. The V end lost 4 bases, the J end lost 6 bases, and 12 bases lay between the germline ends. The CDR3 length is 13 residues. CDR3 region: CASSFGPRDGYTF. In nucleotides, the CDR3 is TGTGCCAGCAGTTTTGGGCCGCGGGATGGCTACACCTTC.

The chain is built from TRBV2 and TRBJ2-1, with D perhaps TRBD1 or TRBD2 (5 bases each). Looked up from germline, CDR1 is SNHLY and CDR2 is FYNNEI. The V and J ends lost 4 bases and 9 bases respectively, with 16 bases between them. This CDR3 region has 14 residues. The CDR3 here is CASSVWGSRVEQFF. In DNA form, the CDR3 reads TGTGCCAGCAGTGTCTGGGGGTCGAGGGTTGAGCAGTTCTTC.

This chain links TRBV7-9 with TRBJ2-3; D gene ambiguous. CDR1 and CDR2 (germline): SEHNR, FQNEAQ (reference sequence). This CDR3 has 15 amino acids. V was pared by 3 bases and J by 0 bases, with 10 bases between. CDR3 protein: CASSFDDPSTDTQYF. The CDR3 DNA reads TGTGCCAGCAGCTTCGACGACCCCAGCACAGATACGCAGTATTTT.

The rearrangement links TRBV13 to TRBJ2-1; D remains unclear. V was clipped by 1 base and J by 7 bases, with 8 bases between them. The CDR3 spans 13 residues. CDR1 is PRHDT and CDR2 is FYEKMQ in the germline V gene (reference sequence). The CDR3 bases are TGTGCCAGCAGCTTAGTAGGGTATAATGAGCAGTTCTTC. Residues: CASSLVGYNEQFF.

This chain links TRBV10-3 with TRBJ1-1; the D is unclear. This CDR3 has 12 amino acids. From germline, CDR1 is ENHRY and CDR2 SYGVKD. The germline V and J ends were trimmed by 4 bases and 4 bases, with 7 bases remaining between them. The CDR3 sequence is CAISGPRTEAFF. DNA of the CDR3: TGTGCCATCAGTGGACCCCGCACTGAAGCTTTCTTT.

The chain carries TRBV6-5 and TRBJ2-7, with 10 bases identical to TRBD2. This CDR3 has 14 residues. Germline CDR1 is MNHEY and CDR2 is SVGAGI. With 8 bases clipped from V and 6 bases from J, the junction kept 10 bases outside the gene matches. The CDR3 region has the DNA TGTGCCAGCGGACCAAGCGGGGGGGCAGGCGAGCAGTACTTC. This sequence encodes CASGPSGGAGEQYF.

By share, this clone ranks as medium-sized. This sequence joins TRBV5-6 and TRBJ1-5; D remains unclear. Trimming pared 4 bases from V and 7 bases from J, leaving 15 bases between. This CDR3 has 14 residues. Germline-derived CDR1 and CDR2 are SGHDT and YYEEEE. As DNA, the CDR3 is TGTGCCAGCAGCCACCGTCGACTGAGGCAGCCCCAGCATTTT. It yields the protein CASSHRRLRQPQHF.

The rearrangement joins TRBV4-1 to TRBJ1-6, with 7 bases that match TRBD1. After removal of 3 bases from V and 5 bases from J, the junction contained 4 bases not matched to a gene. In germline, CDR1 is MGHRA, CDR2 YSYEKL. CDR3 size: 15 residues. The CDR3 DNA reads TGCGCCAGCAGCCATGGGACAGCGAATAATTCACCCCTCCACTTT. Amino acids: CASSHGTANNSPLHF.

This chain uses TRBV19 with TRBJ2-5, with a possible D match to TRBD1 (5 bases). The CDR3 contains 15 residues. The ends were cut back, 1 base at V and 5 bases at J, with 14 bases in the middle. The germline gives CDR1 LNHDA, CDR2 SQIVND (reference sequence). In DNA, the CDR3 is TGTGCCAGTAGTATAGTCCAGGGTCCTTGGGAGACCCAGTACTTC. Translated, it gives CASSIVQGPWETQYF. Full variable domain (remainder filled in from reference TRBV19 and TRBJ2-5): DGGITQSPKYLFRKEGQNVTLSCEQNLNHDAMYWYRQDPGQGLRLIYYSQIVNDFQKGDIAEGYSVSREKKESFPLTVTSAQKNPTAFYLCASSIVQGPWETQYFGPGTRLLVL.

This clone was observed a few times. The chain joins TRBV29-1 to TRBJ2-7; 10 positions match TRBD1. The ends lost 5 bases at V and 6 bases at J; junction bases unmatched: 16. This CDR3 region has 16 residues. In germline, CDR1 is SQVTM, CDR2 ANQGSEA. CDR3 in amino acids: CSVTSAFRDRGGEQYF. Written as DNA, the CDR3 is TGCAGCGTTACGAGCGCCTTCCGGGACAGGGGAGGCGAGCAGTACTTC.

This chain links TRBV5-6 with TRBJ2-7, with D possibly being TRBD1 (6 bases). The CDR3 is made up of 12 amino acids. Germline CDR1 reads SGHDT; CDR2 reads YYEEEE. V shed 4 bases and J shed 2 bases, with 7 bases lying between them. This chain's CDR3 is CASSRQAYEQYF. The CDR3 DNA follows: TGTGCCAGCAGCCGACAGGCCTACGAGCAGTACTTC.

The gene calls are TRBV5-1 and TRBJ2-1; maybe TRBD2 (6 bases). The V gene lost 3 bases and the J gene lost 7 bases, with 11 bases spanning the gap. Germline CDR1 SGHRS, CDR2 YFSETQ. The CDR3 runs to 13 residues. Here the CDR3 DNA reads TGCGCCAGCAGCTCCCTTGGGAGGAATGAGCAGTTCTTC. This encodes CASSSLGRNEQFF.

This clone was seen only a few times. The chain combines TRBV5-1 with TRBJ2-5; the match to TRBD1 covers 7 bases. With V trimmed by 4 bases and J by 4 bases, 7 bases remained unmatched. This CDR3 spans 14 amino acids. Germline lookup yields CDR1 SGHRS and CDR2 YFSETQ. The CDR3: CASSADRTGETQYF. CDR3 DNA: TGCGCCAGCAGCGCGGACAGGACGGGAGAGACCCAGTACTTC.

The V and J genes are TRBV9 and TRBJ1-1; D gene uncertain. V dropped 4 bases and J dropped 1 base, with 8 bases sitting between them. This CDR3 contains 13 residues. The germline V gene encodes CDR1 SGDLS and CDR2 YYNGEE. CDR3 coding DNA: TGTGCCAGCAGCCCCATTTCGAACACTGAAGCTTTCTTT. Translation gives CASSPISNTEAFF.

This clone was observed once. This sequence joins TRBV29-1 and TRBJ1-1; tentatively, D is TRBD1 (5 bases). This CDR3 region has 12 residues. V was cut by 4 bases and J by 2 bases, with 8 bases left in between. Germline V lookup: CDR1 SQVTM, CDR2 ANQGSEA. CDR3 bases: TGCAGCGTTGCCAGGGAAAACACTGAAGCTTTCTTT. This gives the protein CSVARENTEAFF.

J is TRBJ2-7 and V is TRBV6-5; D is tentatively TRBD1 or TRBD2 (6 bases each). The CDR3 consists of 13 residues. The germline V gene encodes CDR1 MNHEY and CDR2 SVGAGI. Trimming removed 5 bases at V and 2 bases at J, with 10 bases between. CDR3 sequence: CASSRGPTYEQYF. The CDR3 DNA follows: TGTGCCAGCAGTCGGGGGCCTACCTACGAGCAGTACTTC.

The chain combines TRBV6-1 with TRBJ1-2; tentative D call: TRBD1 (5 bases). The CDR3 length is 15 residues. From germline, CDR1 is MNHNS and CDR2 SASEGT. The V end was cut by 7 bases, the J end by 8 bases, with 23 bases between. The CDR3 nucleotides are TGTGCCAGCATAGCGTCGACAGTTCTGCTTGGCGGCTACACCTTC. Amino acid sequence: CASIASTVLLGGYTF.

V is TRBV9 and J is TRBJ2-2, with 11 bases that match TRBD2. There are 17 residues in the CDR3. CDR1 and CDR2 from the germline V gene are SGDLS and YYNGEE. V lost 3 bases and J lost 7; bases outside the gene matches: 11. CDR3 sequence reads: CASSALSGGAISGELFF. The CDR3 DNA is TGTGCCAGCAGCGCCCTTAGCGGGGGGGCAATAAGCGGGGAGCTGTTTTTT.

The V call is TRBV6-6, the J call TRBJ1-4; D possibly corresponds to TRBD1 (6 bases). Germline lookup yields CDR1 MNHNY and CDR2 SVGAGI (reference sequence). The CDR3 contains 14 residues. V shed 6 bases and J shed 8 bases, with 16 bases lying between them. The DNA for the CDR3 is TGTGCCAGCAGCCCACGGGGGCCTTGGGAAAAACTGTTTTTT. Translating it yields CASSPRGPWEKLFF.

The chain joins TRBV6-1 to TRBJ1-6; D is uncertain. With 6 bases removed from V and 6 bases from J, the gap between germline ends came to 12 bases. The CDR3 is made up of 14 amino acids. The germline gives CDR1 MNHNS, CDR2 SASEGT. CDR3 amino acids: CASRQFALNSPLHF. DNA of the CDR3: TGTGCCAGCAGGCAATTTGCTCTTAATTCACCCCTCCACTTT.

This sequence joins TRBV27 and TRBJ2-3; 10 bases fit TRBD1. With V trimmed by 6 bases and J by 5 bases, 11 bases remained unmatched. The CDR3 extends over 16 amino acids. Germline V gene lookup returns CDR1 MNHEY and CDR2 SMNVEV (reference sequence). The CDR3 DNA sequence: TGTGCCAGCAGAAGCCGGGACAGGGGATTCTTAGATACGCAGTATTTT. Residues: CASRSRDRGFLDTQYF.

This chain links TRBV5-6 with TRBJ1-5; D is possibly TRBD1 (6 bases). CDR3 length equals 14 residues. With 0 bases removed from V and 7 bases from J, the gap between germline ends came to 11 bases. CDR1 and CDR2 from the germline V gene are SGHDT and YYEEEE. The CDR3 nucleotides read TGTGCCAGCAGCTTGGGGGGGCTGGGGCAGCCCCAGCATTTT. Translating gives CASSLGGLGQPQHF.

This CDR3 reads CASSYGRMNTEAFF. The DNA of the CDR3 is TGTGCCAGCAGTTACGGACGGATGAACACTGAAGCTTTCTTT. This chain joins TRBV6-5 and TRBJ1-1, with unresolved D. This CDR3 spans 14 amino acids. Germline CDR1 reads MNHEY; CDR2 reads SVGAGI. The V end was cut by 2 bases, the J end by 0 bases, with 7 bases between.